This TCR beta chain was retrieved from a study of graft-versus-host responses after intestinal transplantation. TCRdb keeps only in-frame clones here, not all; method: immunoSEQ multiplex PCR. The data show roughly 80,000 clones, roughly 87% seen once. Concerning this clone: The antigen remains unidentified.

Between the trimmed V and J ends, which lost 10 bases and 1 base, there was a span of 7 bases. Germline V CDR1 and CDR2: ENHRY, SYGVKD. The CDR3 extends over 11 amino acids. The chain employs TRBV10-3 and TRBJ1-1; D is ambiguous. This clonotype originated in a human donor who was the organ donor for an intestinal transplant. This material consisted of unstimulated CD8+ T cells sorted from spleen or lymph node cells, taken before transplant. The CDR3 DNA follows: TGTGCCACCACATGGAACACTGAAGCTTTCTTT. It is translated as CATTWNTEAFF.